This passage covers 10 T cell receptor beta chains from one sample sequenced in a study of cytomegalovirus exposure and HLA in healthy donors. The PCR made use of 60 Vbeta and 13 Jbeta primers. Using immunoSEQ multiplex PCR, the repertoire was profiled, and TCRdb retains in-frame clones only, with some absent. The sample records 150,000 to 200,000 clones, roughly 86% being singletons. The sequencing sample was made of PBMCs. These receptors all come from a woman younger than 30 in good health and CMV-seronegative.

The V call is TRBV6-4, the J call TRBJ2-3, with TRBD2 matching over 8 bases. The germline CDR1 and CDR2 sequences are MRHNA and SNTAGT. With V trimmed by 0 bases and J by 5 bases, 10 bases remained unmatched. This CDR3 contains 17 residues. CDR3 protein: CASSDSADSGKVDTQYF. The CDR3 DNA is TGTGCCAGCAGTGACTCGGCGGATAGCGGGAAAGTAGATACGCAGTATTTT.

This clone was recorded only once. The chain recombines TRBV9 with TRBJ2-5; possibly TRBD1 for D (6 bases). V lost 0 bases to trimming and J lost 5 bases, with 14 bases between them. The germline V gene has CDR1 SGDLS and CDR2 YYNGEE. The CDR3 has 15 residues. CDR3 amino acids: CASSVEVGAVETQYF. CDR3 in DNA: TGTGCCAGCAGCGTAGAGGTGGGGGCAGTGGAGACCCAGTACTTC.

This clone has a single count. The CDR3 nucleotides are TGTGCCACCAGCAGGGGCAGGGGCTTTAGCACAGATACGCAGTATTTT. Encoded protein: CATSRGRGFSTDTQYF. This sequence joins TRBV15 and TRBJ2-3, with D possibly being TRBD1 (6 bases). The CDR3 totals 16 residues. V lost 3 bases and J lost 0, with 13 bases in between. CDR1 is LNHNV, CDR2 YYDKDF, per germline (reference sequence). The full variable domain, its missing parts supplied by reference TRBV15 and TRBJ2-3, is DAMVIQNPRYQVTQFGKPVTLSCSQTLNHNVMYWYQQKSSQAPKLLFHYYDKDFNNEADTPDNFQSRRPNTSFCFLDIRSPGLGDTAMYLCATSRGRGFSTDTQYFGPGTRLTVL.

The CDR3 nucleotides are TGTGCCAGCTCACCTAACCCGCTAGGGGGGGGAACTGAAGCTTTCTTT. It specifies CASSPNPLGGGTEAFF. The gene calls are TRBV18 and TRBJ1-1; maybe TRBD1 (6 bases). From germline, CDR1 is KGHSH and CDR2 LQKENI. The CDR3 sequence is 16 residues long. V lost 3 bases and J lost 5, with 19 bases in between. Drawing the rest from reference TRBV18 and TRBJ1-1, the complete variable domain is NAGVMQNPRHLVRRRGQEARLRCSPMKGHSHVYWYRQLPEEGLKFMVYLQKENIIDESGMPKERFSAEFPKEGPSILRIQQVVRGDSAAYFCASSPNPLGGGTEAFFGQGTRLTVV.

The rearrangement joins TRBV6-5 to TRBJ1-6, with 7 bases matching TRBD1. Per the germline V gene, CDR1 is MNHEY and CDR2 is SVGAGI. The junction had 6 bases not matched to a gene; V was cut back by 6 bases and J by 7 bases. CDR3 size: 14 residues. The CDR3 DNA reads as TGTGCCAGCAGGCCGGGACAGCTCAATTCACCCCTCCACTTT. This gives the protein CASRPGQLNSPLHF.

This clone was recorded once. The chain couples TRBV30 to TRBJ2-6; 8 bases line up with TRBD2. The germline CDR1 and CDR2 sequences are GTSNPN and SVGIG (reference sequence). The CDR3 loop spans 16 amino acids. Trimming removed 5 bases from V and 4 bases from J; junction bases left unmatched: 10. CDR3 residues: CAWDRGGTAGANVLTF. Written as DNA, the CDR3 is TGTGCCTGGGACCGGGGGGGCACAGCCGGGGCCAACGTCCTGACTTTC.

This clone has a handful of counts. The CDR3 here is CASSKGGAESPLHF. The DNA for the CDR3 is TGTGCCAGCAGTAAAGGGGGCGCAGAATCACCCCTCCACTTT. The chain employs TRBV6-5 and TRBJ1-6; 7 bases are a match to TRBD1. CDR3 length: 14 residues. In germline, CDR1 is MNHEY, CDR2 SVGAGI. J lost 10 bases, V lost 5 bases, and 8 bases had no gene match.

The chain employs TRBV4-2 and TRBJ2-2, with 11 bases lining up with TRBD2. Germline V CDR1 and CDR2: LGHNA, YNFKEQ. V trimming: 0 bases; J trimming: 8 bases; junction bases outside the gene matches: 11. This CDR3 contains 18 residues. The chain's CDR3 is CASSQDKLAGVTLGELFF. The CDR3, as DNA: TGTGCCAGCAGCCAAGATAAACTAGCGGGGGTCACGCTTGGGGAGCTGTTTTTT.

This chain links TRBV29-1 with TRBJ1-3; possibly TRBD1 for D (6 bases). The germline V gene encodes CDR1 SQVTM and CDR2 ANQGSEA. V dropped 5 bases and J dropped 0 bases, with 11 bases sitting between them. The CDR3 consists of 14 residues. As DNA, the CDR3 is TGCAGCGTTTCGGACAGCTCCTCTGGAAACACCATATATTTT. Its translation is CSVSDSSSGNTIYF.

CDR3 coding DNA: TGTGCCAGCAAGGTGGCGGGCAATCAGCCCCAGCATTTT. Protein: CASKVAGNQPQHF. This chain joins TRBV6-6 and TRBJ1-5; D is unresolved. This CDR3 spans 13 amino acids. V lost 7 bases to trimming and J lost 2 bases, with 9 bases between them. Germline assignment: CDR1 MNHNY and CDR2 SVGAGI (reference sequence).